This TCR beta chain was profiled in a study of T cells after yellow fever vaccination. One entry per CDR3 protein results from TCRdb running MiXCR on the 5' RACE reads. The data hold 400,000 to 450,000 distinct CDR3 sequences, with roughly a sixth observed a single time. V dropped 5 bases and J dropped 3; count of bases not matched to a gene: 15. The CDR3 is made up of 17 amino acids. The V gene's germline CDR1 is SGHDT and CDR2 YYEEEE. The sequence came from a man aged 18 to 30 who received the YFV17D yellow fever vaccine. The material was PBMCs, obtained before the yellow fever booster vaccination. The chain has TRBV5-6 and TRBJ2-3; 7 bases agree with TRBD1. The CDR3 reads CASRPERDSGGTDTQYF. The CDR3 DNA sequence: TGTGCCAGCAGGCCGGAAAGGGACAGTGGAGGTACAGATACGCAGTATTTT.